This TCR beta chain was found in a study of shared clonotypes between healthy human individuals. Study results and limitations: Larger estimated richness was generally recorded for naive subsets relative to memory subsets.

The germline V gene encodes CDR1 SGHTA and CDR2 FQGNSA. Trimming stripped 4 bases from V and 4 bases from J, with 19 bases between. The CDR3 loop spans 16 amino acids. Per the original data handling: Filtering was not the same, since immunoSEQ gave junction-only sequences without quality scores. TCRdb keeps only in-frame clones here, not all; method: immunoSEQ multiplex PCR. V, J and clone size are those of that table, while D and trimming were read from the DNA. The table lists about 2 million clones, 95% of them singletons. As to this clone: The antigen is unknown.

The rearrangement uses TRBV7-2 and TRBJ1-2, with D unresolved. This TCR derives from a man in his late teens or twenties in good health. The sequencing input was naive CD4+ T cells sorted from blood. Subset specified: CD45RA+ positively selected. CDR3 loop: CASSSPIVRNSYGYTF. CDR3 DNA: TGTGCCAGCAGCTCCCCCATAGTCAGGAATTCCTATGGCTACACCTTC. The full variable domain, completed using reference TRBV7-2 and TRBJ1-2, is GAGVSQSPSNKVTEKGKDVELRCDPISGHTALYWYRQSLGQGLEFLIYFQGNSAPDKSGLPSDRFSAERTGGSVSTLTIQRTQQEDSAVYLCASSSPIVRNSYGYTFGSGTRLTVV.